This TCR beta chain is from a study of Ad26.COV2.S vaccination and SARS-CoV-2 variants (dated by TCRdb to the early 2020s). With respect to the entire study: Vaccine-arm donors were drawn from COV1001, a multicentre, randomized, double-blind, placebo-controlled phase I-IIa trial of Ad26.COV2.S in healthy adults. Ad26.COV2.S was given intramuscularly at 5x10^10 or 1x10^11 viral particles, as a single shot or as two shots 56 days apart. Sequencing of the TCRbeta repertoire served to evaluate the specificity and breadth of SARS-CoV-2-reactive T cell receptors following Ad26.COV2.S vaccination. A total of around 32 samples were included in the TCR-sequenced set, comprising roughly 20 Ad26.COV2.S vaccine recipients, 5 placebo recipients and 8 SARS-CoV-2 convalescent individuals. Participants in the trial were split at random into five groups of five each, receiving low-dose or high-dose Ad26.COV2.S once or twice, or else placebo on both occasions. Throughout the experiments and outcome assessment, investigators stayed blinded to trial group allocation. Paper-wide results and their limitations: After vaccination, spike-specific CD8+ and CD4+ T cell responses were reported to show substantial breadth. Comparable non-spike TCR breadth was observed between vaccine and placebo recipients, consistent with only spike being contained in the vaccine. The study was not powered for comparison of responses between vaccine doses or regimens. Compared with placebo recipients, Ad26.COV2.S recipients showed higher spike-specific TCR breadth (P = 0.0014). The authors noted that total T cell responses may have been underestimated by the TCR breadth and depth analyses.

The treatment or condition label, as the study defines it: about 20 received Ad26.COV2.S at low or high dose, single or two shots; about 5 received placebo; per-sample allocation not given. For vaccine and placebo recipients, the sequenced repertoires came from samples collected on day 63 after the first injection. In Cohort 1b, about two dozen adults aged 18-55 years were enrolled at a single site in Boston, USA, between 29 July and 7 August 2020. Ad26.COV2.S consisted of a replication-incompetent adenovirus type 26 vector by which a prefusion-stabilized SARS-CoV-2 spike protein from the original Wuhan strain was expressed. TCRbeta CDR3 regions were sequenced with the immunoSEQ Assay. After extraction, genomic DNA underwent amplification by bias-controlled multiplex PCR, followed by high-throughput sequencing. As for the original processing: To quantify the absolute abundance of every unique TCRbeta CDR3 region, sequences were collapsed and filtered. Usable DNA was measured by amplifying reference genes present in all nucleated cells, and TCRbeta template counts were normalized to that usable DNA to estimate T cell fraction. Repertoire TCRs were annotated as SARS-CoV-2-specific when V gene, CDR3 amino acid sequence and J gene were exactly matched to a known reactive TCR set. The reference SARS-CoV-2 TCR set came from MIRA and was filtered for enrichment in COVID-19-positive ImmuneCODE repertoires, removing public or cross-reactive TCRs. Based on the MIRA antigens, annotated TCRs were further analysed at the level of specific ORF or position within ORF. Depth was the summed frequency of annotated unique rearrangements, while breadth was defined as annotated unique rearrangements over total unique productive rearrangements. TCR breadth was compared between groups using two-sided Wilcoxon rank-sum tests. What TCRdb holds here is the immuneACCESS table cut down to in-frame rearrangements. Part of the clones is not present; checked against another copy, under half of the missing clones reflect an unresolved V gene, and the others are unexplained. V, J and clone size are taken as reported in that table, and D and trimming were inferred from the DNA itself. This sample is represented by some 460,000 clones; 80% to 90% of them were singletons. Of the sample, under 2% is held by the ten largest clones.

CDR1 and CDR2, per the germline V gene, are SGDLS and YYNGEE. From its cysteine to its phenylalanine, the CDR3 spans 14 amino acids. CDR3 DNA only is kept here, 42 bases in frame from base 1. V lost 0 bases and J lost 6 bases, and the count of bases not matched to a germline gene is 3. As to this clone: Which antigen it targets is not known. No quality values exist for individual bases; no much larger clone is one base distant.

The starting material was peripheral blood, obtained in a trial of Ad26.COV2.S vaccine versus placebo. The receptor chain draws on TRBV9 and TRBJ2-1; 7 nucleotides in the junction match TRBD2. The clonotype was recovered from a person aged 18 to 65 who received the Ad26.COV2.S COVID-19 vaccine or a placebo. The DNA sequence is TGTGCCAGCAGCGTAGCGGGAGGTGGCAATGAGCAGTTCTTC. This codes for CASSVAGGGNEQFF. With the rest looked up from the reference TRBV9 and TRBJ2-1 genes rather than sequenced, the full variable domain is DSGVTQTPKHLITATGQRVTLRCSPRSGDLSVYWYQQSLDQGLQFLIQYYNGEERAKGNILERFSAQQFPDLHSELNLSSLELGDSALYFCASSVAGGGNEQFFGPGTRLTVL.